This T cell receptor (beta chain) was observed in a study of response to subunit inactivated influenza vaccine. Note on this clonotype: The antigen remains unidentified.

The CDR3 totals 13 residues. The germline V gene has CDR1 SGHTA and CDR2 FQGNSA. Trimming removed 8 bases from V and 0 bases from J, with 10 bases in between. TCRdb reanalysed the RT-PCR reads using MiXCR and keeps one entry per CDR3 protein. Counted here are hundreds of thousands of distinct CDR3 sequences, 14% occurring once; the ten biggest clones make up 6.5% to 8%. Whole-study findings and limits: The authors suggested that every seasonal influenza vaccination recruits few new T cells.

The sequence was obtained from a man aged 45 to 65 who received an inactivated influenza vaccine. Sequenced material: PBMCs from blood, taken around 15 days before vaccination. The chain has TRBV7-2 and TRBJ1-2; D unclear. CDR3 bases: TGTGCCAGCGGTGAGGGAGCTAACTATGGCTACACCTTC. This gives the protein CASGEGANYGYTF.